The entry below describes one TCR beta chain. Its antigen remains unidentified. The CDR3 runs 14 residues. V gave up 5 bases and J gave up 2 bases; unmatched junction bases: 3. CDR1 is LNHDA and CDR2 is SQIVND in the germline V gene (reference sequence). These data belong to a study of T cells in localized non-small cell lung cancer. General observations from the study: Uninvolved neighboring lung showed the greatest T cell clonality, exceeding tumor. The study detected a median about 50 of the top 100 tumor clones in adjacent lung. Sequencing covered just one tumor region, so heterogeneity cannot be ruled out. There was an association of higher blood T cell density with longer overall survival.

Sequencing was performed with immunoSEQ multiplex PCR; in TCRdb, only in-frame clones are kept and a portion is missing. This sample has 60,000 to 75,000 clones, with 70% to 90% found just once. The chain is built from TRBV19 and TRBJ2-5; 9 bases agree with TRBD1. The sequence was collected from a female donor older than 55 with stage I lung adenocarcinoma. Sequenced here: peripheral blood, sampled before any cancer treatment. Written as DNA, the CDR3 is TGTGCCAGTAGTGTGGGACAGGGACAAGAGACCCAGTACTTC. This encodes CASSVGQGQETQYF.